This T cell receptor beta chain was documented in a study of TIL therapy for anti-PD-1-resistant metastatic lung cancer. Study background: Most patients had lung adenocarcinoma; four tumors were EGFR-mutant, two ALK-rearranged; half smoked currently or formerly.

The immunoSEQ assay was v3. Each library reached some 2 million read pairs, or roughly 4.5-6 million at deep level. Sequencing was performed with immunoSEQ multiplex PCR; in TCRdb, only in-frame clones are kept and a portion is missing. The table has about 26,000 clones, approximately 57% seen once; the top ten hold roughly 15%. Time point in this sample: pre-treatment sample, taken before nivolumab and TIL therapy. Tumor tissue came from excised metastases, mostly pleural nodules or supraclavicular lymph nodes. Germline V gives CDR1 MNHEY, CDR2 SVGAGI. The ends lost 10 bases at V and 7 bases at J; junction bases unmatched: 12. The CDR3 totals 14 residues.

Sequenced material: tumor tissue, taken at baseline. The sequence came from a woman aged 30 to 85 with non-small cell lung cancer. The chain is built from TRBV6-5 and TRBJ2-7; 11 positions match TRBD2. The CDR3 region is CATRIPGLAEEQYF. CDR3 DNA sequence: TGTGCCACCCGGATTCCGGGACTAGCGGAGGAGCAGTACTTC.